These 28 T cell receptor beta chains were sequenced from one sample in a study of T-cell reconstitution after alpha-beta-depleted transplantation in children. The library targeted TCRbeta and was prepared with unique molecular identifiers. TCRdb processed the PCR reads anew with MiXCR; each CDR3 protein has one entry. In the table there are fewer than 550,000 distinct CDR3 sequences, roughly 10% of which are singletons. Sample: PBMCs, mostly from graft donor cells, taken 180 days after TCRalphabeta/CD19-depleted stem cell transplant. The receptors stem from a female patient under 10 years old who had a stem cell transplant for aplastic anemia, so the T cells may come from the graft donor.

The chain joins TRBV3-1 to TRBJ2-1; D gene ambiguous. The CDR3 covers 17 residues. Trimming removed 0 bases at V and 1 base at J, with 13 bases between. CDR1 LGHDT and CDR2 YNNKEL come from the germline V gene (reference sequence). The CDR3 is CASSQEFRRWSYNEQFF. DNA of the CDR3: TGTGCCAGCAGCCAAGAGTTTCGCAGGTGGTCCTACAATGAGCAGTTCTTC.

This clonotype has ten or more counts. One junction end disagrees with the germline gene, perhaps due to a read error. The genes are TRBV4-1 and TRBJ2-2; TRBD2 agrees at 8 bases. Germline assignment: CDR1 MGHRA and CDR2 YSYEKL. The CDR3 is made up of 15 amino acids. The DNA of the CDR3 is TGCGCCAGCAGGCAAGCGGGAGTGAACACCGGGGAGCTGTTTTTT. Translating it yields CASRQAGVNTGELFF.

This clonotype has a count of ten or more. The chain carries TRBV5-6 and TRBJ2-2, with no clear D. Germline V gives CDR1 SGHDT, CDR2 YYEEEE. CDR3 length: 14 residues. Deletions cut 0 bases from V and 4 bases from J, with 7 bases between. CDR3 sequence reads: CASSLAVITGELFF. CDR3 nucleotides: TGTGCCAGCAGCTTGGCGGTGATCACCGGGGAGCTGTTTTTT.

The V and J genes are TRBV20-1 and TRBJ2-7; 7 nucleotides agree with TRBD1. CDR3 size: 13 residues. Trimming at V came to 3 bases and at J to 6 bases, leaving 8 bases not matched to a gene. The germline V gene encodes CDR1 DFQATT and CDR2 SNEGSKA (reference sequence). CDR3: CSARGQSAGEQYV. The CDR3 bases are TGCAGTGCTAGGGGACAGTCCGCAGGCGAGCAGTACGTC.

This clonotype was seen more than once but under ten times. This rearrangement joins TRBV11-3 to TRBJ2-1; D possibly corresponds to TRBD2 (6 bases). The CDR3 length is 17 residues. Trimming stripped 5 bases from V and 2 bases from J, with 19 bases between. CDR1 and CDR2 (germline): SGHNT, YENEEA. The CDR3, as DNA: TGTGCCAGCAGCGCACGGCTTATAGCGGAGGCCTACAATGAGCAGTTCTTC. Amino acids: CASSARLIAEAYNEQFF.

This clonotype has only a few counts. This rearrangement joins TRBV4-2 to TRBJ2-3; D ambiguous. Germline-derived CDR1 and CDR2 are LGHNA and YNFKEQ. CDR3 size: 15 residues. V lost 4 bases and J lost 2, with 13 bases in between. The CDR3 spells CASSPRIADTDTQYF. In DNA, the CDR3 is TGTGCCAGCAGCCCCCGAATAGCTGACACAGATACGCAGTATTTT.

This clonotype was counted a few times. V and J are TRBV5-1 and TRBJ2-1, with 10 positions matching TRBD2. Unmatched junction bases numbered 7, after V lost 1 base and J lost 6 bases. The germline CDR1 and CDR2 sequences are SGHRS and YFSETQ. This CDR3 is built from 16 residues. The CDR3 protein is CASSLWEGLAVNEQFF. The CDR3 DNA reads TGCGCCAGCAGCTTGTGGGAAGGACTAGCGGTCAATGAGCAGTTCTTC.

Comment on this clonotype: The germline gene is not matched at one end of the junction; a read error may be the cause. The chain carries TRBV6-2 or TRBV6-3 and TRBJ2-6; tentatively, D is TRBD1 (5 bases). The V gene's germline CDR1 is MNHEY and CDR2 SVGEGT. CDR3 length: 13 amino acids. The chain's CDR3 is CAGRGSGANGLTF. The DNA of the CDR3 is TGTGCCGGTAGGGGCTCTGGGGCCAACGGCCTGACTTTC.

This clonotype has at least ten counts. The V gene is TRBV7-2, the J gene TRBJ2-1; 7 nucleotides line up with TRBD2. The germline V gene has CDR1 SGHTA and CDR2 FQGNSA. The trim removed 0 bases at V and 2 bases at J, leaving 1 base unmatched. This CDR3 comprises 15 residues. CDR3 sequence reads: CASSLAGGPYNEQFF. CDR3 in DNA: TGTGCCAGCAGCTTAGCGGGAGGGCCCTACAATGAGCAGTTCTTC.

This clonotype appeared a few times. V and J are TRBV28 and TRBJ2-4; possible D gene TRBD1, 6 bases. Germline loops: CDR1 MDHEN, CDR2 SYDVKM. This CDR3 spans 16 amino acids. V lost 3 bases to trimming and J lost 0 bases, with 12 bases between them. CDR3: CASSFPRTVAKNIQYF. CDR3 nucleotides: TGTGCCAGCAGTTTCCCCCGGACAGTAGCCAAAAACATTCAGTACTTC.

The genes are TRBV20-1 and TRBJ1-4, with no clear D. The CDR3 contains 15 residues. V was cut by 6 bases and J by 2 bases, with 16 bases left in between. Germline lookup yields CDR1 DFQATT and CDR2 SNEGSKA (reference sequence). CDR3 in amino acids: CSAYAKRTTNEKLFF. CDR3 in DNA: TGCAGTGCATACGCGAAGAGGACGACTAATGAAAAACTGTTTTTT.

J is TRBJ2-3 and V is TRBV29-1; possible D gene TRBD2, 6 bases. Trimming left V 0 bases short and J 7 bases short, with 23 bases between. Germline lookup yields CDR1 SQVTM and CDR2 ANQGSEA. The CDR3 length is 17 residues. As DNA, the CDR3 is TGCAGCGTTGAAGATCCCTTTACGGGGGTCCAAACATATACGCAGTATTTT. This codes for CSVEDPFTGVQTYTQYF.

CDR3 nucleotides: TGTGCCAGCAGCCCCACCAGTACCGGGAAAACCTACGAGCAGTACTTC. This gives the protein CASSPTSTGKTYEQYF. The chain has TRBV7-9 and TRBJ2-7, with D tentatively TRBD2 (5 bases). The germline V gene encodes CDR1 SEHNR and CDR2 FQNEAQ (reference sequence). This CDR3 has 16 amino acids. The ends were cut back, 5 bases at V and 2 bases at J, with 19 bases in the middle. Combining the CDR3 with reference TRBV7-9 and TRBJ2-7 gives the whole variable domain DTGVSQNPRHKITKRGQNVTFRCDPISEHNRLYWYRQTLGQGPEFLTYFQNEAQLEKSRLLSDRFSAERPKGSFSTLEIQRTEQGDSAMYLCASSPTSTGKTYEQYFGPGTRLTVT.

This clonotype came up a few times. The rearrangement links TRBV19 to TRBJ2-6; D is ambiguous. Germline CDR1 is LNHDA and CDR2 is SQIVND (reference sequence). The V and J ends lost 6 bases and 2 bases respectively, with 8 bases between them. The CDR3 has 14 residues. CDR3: CASSQTPGANVLTF. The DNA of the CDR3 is TGTGCCAGTAGCCAGACCCCTGGGGCCAACGTCCTGACTTTC.

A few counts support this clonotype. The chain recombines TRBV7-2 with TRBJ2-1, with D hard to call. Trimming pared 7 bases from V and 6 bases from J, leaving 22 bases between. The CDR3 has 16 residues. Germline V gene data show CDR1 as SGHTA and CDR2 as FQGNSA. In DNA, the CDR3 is TGTGCCAGCAACTCACCGCACAGCCCGGTCGCCAATGAGCAGTTCTTC. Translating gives CASNSPHSPVANEQFF.

The chain's CDR3 is CASSVQGKVHPYTQYF. The CDR3 nucleotides are TGTGCCAGCAGTGTCCAGGGTAAGGTCCATCCGTATACGCAGTATTTT. The V and J genes are TRBV12-3 or TRBV12-4 and TRBJ2-3, with D possibly matching TRBD1 (5 bases). Trimming removed 5 bases from V and 7 bases from J, with 22 bases in between. The CDR3 has 16 residues.

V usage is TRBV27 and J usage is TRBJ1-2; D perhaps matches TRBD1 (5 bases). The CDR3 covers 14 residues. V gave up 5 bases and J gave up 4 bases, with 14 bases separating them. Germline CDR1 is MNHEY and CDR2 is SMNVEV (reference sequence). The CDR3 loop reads CASSHRGSSYGYTF. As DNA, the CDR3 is TGTGCCAGCAGTCACCGGGGGTCGTCCTATGGCTACACCTTC.

The CDR3 nucleotides are TGTGCCAGCACCGGACAGGACTCGAACACTGAAGCTTTCTTT. Its protein product is CASTGQDSNTEAFF. The genes are TRBV6-2 or TRBV6-3 and TRBJ1-1; 7 positions match TRBD1. The CDR3 length is 14 residues. The germline gives CDR1 MNHEY, CDR2 SVGEGT. The ends lost 7 bases at V and 1 base at J; junction bases unmatched: 6.

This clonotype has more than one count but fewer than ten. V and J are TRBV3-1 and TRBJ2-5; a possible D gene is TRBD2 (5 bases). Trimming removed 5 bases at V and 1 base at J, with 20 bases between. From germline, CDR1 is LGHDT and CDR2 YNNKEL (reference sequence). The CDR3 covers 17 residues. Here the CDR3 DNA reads TGTGCCAGCAGCGCCGTATGGATGGGCGGGTCCCAAGAGACCCAGTACTTC. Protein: CASSAVWMGGSQETQYF.

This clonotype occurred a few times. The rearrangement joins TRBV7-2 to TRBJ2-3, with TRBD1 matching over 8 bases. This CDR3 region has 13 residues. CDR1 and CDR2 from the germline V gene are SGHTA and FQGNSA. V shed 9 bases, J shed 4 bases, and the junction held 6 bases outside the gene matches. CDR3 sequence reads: CARAQGAADTQYF. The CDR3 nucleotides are TGTGCCAGGGCGCAGGGGGCGGCAGATACGCAGTATTTT.

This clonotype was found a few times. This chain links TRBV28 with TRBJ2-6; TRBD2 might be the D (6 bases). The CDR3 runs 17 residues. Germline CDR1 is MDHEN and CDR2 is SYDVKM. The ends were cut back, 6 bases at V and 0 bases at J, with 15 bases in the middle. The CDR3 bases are TGTGCCAGCAGCTCGGGACTGCTCAGCTCTGGGGCCAACGTCCTGACTTTC. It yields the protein CASSSGLLSSGANVLTF.

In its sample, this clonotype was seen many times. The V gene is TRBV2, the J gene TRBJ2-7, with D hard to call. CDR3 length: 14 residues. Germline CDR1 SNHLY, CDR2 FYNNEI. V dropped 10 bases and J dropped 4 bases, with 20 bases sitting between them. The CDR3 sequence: CAMTTSRVGYEQYV. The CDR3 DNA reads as TGTGCCATGACCACTTCAAGGGTGGGGTACGAGCAGTACGTC.

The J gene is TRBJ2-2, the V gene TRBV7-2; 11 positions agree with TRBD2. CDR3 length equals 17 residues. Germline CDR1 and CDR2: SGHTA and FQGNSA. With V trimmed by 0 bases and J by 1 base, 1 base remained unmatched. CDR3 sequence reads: CASSLAGLAVNTGELFF. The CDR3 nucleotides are TGTGCCAGCAGCTTAGCGGGACTAGCGGTGAACACCGGGGAGCTGTTTTTT. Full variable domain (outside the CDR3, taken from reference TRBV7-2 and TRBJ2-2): GAGVSQSPSNKVTEKGKDVELRCDPISGHTALYWYRQSLGQGLEFLIYFQGNSAPDKSGLPSDRFSAERTGGSVSTLTIQRTQQEDSAVYLCASSLAGLAVNTGELFFGEGSRLTVL.

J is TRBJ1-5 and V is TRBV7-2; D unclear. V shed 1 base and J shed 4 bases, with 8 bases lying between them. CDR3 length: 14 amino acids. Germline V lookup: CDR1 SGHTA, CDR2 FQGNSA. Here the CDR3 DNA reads TGTGCCAGCAGCTTAGTCTTCAATAATCAGCCCCAGCATTTT. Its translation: CASSLVFNNQPQHF.

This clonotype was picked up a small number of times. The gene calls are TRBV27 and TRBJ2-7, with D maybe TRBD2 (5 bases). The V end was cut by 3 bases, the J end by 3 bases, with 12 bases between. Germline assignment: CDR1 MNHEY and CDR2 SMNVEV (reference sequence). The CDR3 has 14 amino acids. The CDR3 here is CASSLGSGGYEQYF. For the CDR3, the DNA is TGTGCCAGCAGTTTGGGTAGTGGAGGCTACGAGCAGTACTTC.

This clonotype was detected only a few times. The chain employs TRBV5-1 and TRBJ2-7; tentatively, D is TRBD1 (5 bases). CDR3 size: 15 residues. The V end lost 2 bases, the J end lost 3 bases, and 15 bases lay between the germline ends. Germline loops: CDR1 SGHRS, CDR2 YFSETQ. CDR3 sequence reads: CASSFRVKGVYEQYV. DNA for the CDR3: TGCGCCAGCAGCTTCAGGGTCAAAGGGGTCTACGAGCAGTACGTC.

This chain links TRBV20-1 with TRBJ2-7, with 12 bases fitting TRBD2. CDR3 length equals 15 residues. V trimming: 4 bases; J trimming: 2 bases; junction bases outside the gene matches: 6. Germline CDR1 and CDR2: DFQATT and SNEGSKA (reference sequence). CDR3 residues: CSANSLAGGPYEQYF. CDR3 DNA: TGCAGTGCTAATTCACTAGCGGGAGGACCCTACGAGCAGTACTTC.

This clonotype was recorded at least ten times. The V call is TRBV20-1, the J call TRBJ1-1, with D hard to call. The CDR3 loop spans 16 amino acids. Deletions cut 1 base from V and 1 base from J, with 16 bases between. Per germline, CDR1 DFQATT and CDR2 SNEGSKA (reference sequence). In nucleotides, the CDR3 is TGCAGTGCTAGAGCCAGGTTTCGGGCGGAGAACACTGAAGCTTTCTTT. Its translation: CSARARFRAENTEAFF.